Detailed here is one T cell receptor (beta chain). The ends were cut back, 1 base at V and 0 bases at J, with 13 bases in the middle. The CDR3 runs 17 residues. The germline CDR1 and CDR2 sequences are MNHEY and SMNVEV (reference sequence). These data are taken from a study of blood T cell repertoires in COVID-19. The wider study: The study drew acute and convalescent COVID-19 samples from the United States, Italy and Spain. PBMCs, B-cell-depleted T cells, or T cells provided the cDNA or gDNA that made up the material.

Assay used: immunoSEQ multiplex PCR; TCRdb lists only in-frame clones, some missing. The sample shows roughly 250,000 clones, approximately 86% of them seen only once. The sequence derives from a woman in her 30s with acute COVID-19. The V gene is TRBV27, the J gene TRBJ2-1; D not resolved. What was sequenced was PBMCs or T cells enriched from blood (not recorded which). CDR3 sequence: CASSLWAITSSYNEQFF. The CDR3 DNA is TGTGCCAGCAGTTTATGGGCCATCACGAGCTCCTACAATGAGCAGTTCTTC.